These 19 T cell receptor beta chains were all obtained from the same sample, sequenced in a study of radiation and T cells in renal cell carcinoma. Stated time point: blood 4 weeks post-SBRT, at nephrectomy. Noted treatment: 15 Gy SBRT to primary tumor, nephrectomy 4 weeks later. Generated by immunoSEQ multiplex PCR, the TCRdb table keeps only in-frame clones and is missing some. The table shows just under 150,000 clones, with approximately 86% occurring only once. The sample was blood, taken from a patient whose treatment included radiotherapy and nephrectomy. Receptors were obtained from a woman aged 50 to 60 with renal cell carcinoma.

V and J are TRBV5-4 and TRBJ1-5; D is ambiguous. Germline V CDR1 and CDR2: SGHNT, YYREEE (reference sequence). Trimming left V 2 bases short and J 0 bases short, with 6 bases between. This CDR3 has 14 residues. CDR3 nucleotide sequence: TGTGCCAGCAGCTTCCATAATAGCAATCAGCCCCAGCATTTT. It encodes CASSFHNSNQPQHF.

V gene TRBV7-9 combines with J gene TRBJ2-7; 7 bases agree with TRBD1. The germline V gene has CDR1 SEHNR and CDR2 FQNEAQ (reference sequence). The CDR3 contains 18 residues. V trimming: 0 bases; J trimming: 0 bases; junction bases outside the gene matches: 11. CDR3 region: CASSLALGDSLSSYEQYF. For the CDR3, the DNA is TGTGCCAGCAGCTTAGCGCTTGGGGACAGCCTGAGCTCCTACGAGCAGTACTTC.

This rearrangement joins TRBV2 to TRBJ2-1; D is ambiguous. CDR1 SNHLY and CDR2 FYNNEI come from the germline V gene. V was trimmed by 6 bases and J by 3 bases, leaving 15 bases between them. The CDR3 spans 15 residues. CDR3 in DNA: TGTGCCAGCAGCGAGGACCGCCAGTACTACAATGAGCAGTTCTTC. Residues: CASSEDRQYYNEQFF. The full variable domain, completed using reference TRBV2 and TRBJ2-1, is EPEVTQTPSHQVTQMGQEVILRCVPISNHLYFYWYRQILGQKVEFLVSFYNNEISEKSEIFDDQFSVERPDGSNFTLKIRSTKLEDSAMYFCASSEDRQYYNEQFFGPGTRLTVL.

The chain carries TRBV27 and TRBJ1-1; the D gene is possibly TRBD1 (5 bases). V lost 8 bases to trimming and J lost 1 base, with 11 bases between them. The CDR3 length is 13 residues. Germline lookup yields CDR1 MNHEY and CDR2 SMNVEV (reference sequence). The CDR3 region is CASPRGANTEAFF. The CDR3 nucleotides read TGTGCCAGCCCTAGGGGAGCGAACACTGAAGCTTTCTTT.

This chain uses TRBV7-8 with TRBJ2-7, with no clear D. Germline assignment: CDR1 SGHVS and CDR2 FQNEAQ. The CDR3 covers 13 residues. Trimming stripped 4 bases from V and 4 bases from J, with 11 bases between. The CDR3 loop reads CASSWGTHYEQYF. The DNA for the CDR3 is TGTGCCAGCAGCTGGGGAACTCATTACGAGCAGTACTTC.

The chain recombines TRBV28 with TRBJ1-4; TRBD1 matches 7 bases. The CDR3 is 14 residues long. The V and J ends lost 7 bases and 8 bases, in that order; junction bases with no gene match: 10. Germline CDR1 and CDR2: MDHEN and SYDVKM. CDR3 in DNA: TGTGCCAGCACCCCCCCGGGACAGTCCGAAAAACTGTTTTTT. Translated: CASTPPGQSEKLFF.

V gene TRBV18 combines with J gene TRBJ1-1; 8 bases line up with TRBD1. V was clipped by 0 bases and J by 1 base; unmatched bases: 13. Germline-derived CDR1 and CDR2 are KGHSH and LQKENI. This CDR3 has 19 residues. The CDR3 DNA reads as TGTGCCAGCTCACCACCGAGGTACGGCAGGGGGCTTTCGAACACTGAAGCTTTCTTT. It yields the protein CASSPPRYGRGLSNTEAFF.

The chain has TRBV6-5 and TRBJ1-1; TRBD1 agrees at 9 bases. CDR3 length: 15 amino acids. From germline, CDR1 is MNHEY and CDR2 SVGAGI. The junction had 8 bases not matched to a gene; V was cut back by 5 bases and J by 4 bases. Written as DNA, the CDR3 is TGTGCCAGCAGTCCGACAGGGGGGTTAAGCACTGAAGCTTTCTTT. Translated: CASSPTGGLSTEAFF.

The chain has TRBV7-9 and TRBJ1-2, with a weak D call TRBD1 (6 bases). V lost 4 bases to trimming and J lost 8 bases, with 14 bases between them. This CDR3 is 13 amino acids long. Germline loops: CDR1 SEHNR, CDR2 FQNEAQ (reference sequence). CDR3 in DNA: TGTGCCAGCAGCTCAATTACAGGGCGCGGCTACACCTTC. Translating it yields CASSSITGRGYTF. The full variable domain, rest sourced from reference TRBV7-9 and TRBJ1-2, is DTGVSQNPRHKITKRGQNVTFRCDPISEHNRLYWYRQTLGQGPEFLTYFQNEAQLEKSRLLSDRFSAERPKGSFSTLEIQRTEQGDSAMYLCASSSITGRGYTFGSGTRLTVV.

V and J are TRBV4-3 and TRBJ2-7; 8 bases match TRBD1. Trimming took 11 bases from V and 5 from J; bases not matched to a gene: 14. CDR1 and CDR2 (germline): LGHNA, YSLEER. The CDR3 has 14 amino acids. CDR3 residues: CASASTGDSHEQYF. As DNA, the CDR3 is TGCGCCTCCGCATCGACAGGGGACAGCCACGAGCAGTACTTC.

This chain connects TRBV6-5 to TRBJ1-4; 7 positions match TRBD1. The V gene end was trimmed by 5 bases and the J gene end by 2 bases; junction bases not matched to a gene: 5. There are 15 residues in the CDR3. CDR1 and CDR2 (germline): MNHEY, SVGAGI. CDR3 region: CASSPTGVTNEKLFF. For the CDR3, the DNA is TGTGCCAGCAGTCCTACAGGGGTCACTAATGAAAAACTGTTTTTT.

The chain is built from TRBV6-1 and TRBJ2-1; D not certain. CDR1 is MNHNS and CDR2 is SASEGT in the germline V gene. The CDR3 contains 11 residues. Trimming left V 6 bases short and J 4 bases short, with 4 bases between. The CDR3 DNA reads TGTGCCAGCAGAGCTTACAATGAGCAGTTCTTC. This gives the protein CASRAYNEQFF.

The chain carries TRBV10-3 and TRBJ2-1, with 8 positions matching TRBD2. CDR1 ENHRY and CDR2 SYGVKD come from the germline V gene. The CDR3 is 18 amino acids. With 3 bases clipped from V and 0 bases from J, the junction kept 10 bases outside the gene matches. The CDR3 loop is CAISDPQLAANSYNEQFF. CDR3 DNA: TGTGCCATCAGTGACCCCCAACTAGCGGCCAACTCCTACAATGAGCAGTTCTTC.

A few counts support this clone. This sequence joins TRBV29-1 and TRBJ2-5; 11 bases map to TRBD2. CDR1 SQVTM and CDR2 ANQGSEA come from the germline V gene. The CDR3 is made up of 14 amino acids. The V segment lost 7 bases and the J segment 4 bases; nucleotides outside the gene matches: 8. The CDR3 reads CSAVLAGVGETQYF. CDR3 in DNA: TGCAGCGCTGTACTAGCGGGGGTTGGAGAGACCCAGTACTTC.

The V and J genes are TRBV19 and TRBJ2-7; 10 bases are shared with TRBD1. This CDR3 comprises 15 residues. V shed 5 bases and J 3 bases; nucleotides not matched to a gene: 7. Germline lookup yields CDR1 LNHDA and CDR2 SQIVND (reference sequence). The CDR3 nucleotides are TGTGCCAGTAGTTTAGGCCGGGACAGGGGCTACGAGCAGTACTTC. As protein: CASSLGRDRGYEQYF.

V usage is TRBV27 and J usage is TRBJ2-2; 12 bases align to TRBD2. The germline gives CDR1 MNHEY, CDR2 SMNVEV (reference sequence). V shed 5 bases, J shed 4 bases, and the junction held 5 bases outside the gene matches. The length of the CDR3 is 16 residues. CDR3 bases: TGTGCCAGCAGTGGGGGACTAGCGGGTTTCACCGGGGAGCTGTTTTTT. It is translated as CASSGGLAGFTGELFF.

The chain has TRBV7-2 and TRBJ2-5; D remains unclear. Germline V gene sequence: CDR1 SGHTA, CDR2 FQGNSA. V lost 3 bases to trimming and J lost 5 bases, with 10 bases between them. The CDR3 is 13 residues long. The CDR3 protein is CASSFLMLETQYF. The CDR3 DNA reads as TGTGCCAGCAGCTTCCTGATGTTGGAGACCCAGTACTTC. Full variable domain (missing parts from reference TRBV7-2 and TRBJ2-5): GAGVSQSPSNKVTEKGKDVELRCDPISGHTALYWYRQSLGQGLEFLIYFQGNSAPDKSGLPSDRFSAERTGGSVSTLTIQRTQQEDSAVYLCASSFLMLETQYFGPGTRLLVL.

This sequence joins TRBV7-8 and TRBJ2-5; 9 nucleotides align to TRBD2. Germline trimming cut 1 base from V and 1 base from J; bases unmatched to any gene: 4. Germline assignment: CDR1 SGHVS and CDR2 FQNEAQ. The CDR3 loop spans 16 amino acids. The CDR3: CASSLGLAGRQETQYF. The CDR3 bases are TGTGCCAGCAGCTTAGGGCTAGCGGGACGCCAAGAGACCCAGTACTTC.

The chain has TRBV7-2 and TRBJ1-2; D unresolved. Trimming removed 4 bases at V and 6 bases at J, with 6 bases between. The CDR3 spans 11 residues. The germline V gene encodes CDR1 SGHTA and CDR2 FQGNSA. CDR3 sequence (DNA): TGTGCCAGCAGCTCCAACGATGGCTACACCTTC. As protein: CASSSNDGYTF.